This is a list of T cell receptor beta chains from one sample in a study of OX40 agonist ivuxolimab in advanced cancers. Generated by immunoSEQ multiplex PCR, the TCRdb table keeps only in-frame clones and is missing some. The repertoire holds more than 9,500 clones, with more than 70% as singletons. Material: CD4+ or CD8+ T cells sorted from blood, obtained in a trial of the OX40 agonist ivuxolimab. The source is an adult with an advanced solid tumor such as melanoma, head and neck, liver or kidney cancer. Each CDR3 is given with its conserved first and last residue. The order of the fields is D gene, clone size, V gene, J gene, CDR3 protein, CDR3 DNA. D genes are given only for firm matches. The size field is filled for only some rows; it gives once, few, many or a size class.

>-|-|TRBV5-5|TRBJ2-7
CASSRNPSYEQYF
TGTGCCAGCAGTCGTAACCCCTCCTACGAGCAGTACTTC
>-|-|TRBV29-1|TRBJ1-4
CSVLAGPNEKLFF
TGCAGCGTACTTGCGGGCCCTAATGAAAAACTGTTTTTT
>-|-|TRBV9|TRBJ2-3
CASSLLGAGSSTDTQYF
TGTGCCAGCAGCCTTTTGGGGGCAGGGTCAAGCACAGATACGCAGTATTTT
>-|-|TRBV19|TRBJ2-3
CASSAGRPGPDTQYF
TGTGCCAGTAGTGCCGGAAGACCGGGGCCAGATACGCAGTATTTT
>TRBD1|-|TRBV6-1|TRBJ1-1
CASRDRGHTEAFF
TGTGCCAGCAGGGACAGGGGGCATACTGAAGCTTTCTTT
>-|once|TRBV27|TRBJ2-6
CASSSTSSGANVLTF
TGTGCCAGCAGTTCCACCAGCTCTGGGGCCAACGTCCTGACTTTC
>TRBD1|-|TRBV6-5|TRBJ2-5
CASSWTGEDETQYF
TGTGCCAGCAGTTGGACAGGGGAGGATGAGACCCAGTACTTC
>-|-|TRBV9|TRBJ2-7
CASSQGSGYEQYF
TGTGCCAGCAGCCAGGGCTCAGGCTACGAGCAGTACTTC
>TRBD1|-|TRBV28|TRBJ2-2
CASSTRDRDTGELFF
TGTGCCAGCAGTACCCGGGACAGGGACACCGGGGAGCTGTTTTTT
>TRBD2|-|TRBV7-2|TRBJ2-5
CASSLTFAGRAGETQYF
TGTGCCAGCAGCTTAACTTTCGCCGGGAGGGCCGGAGAGACCCAGTACTTC
>TRBD1|-|TRBV15|TRBJ2-2
CATSRQRFRQGTGELFF
TGTGCCACCAGCAGACAGAGATTTAGACAGGGGACCGGGGAGCTGTTTTTT
>TRBD2|-|TRBV7-9|TRBJ2-2
CASSSLAGGKTGELFF
TGTGCCAGCAGCTCCCTGGCGGGAGGGAAGACCGGGGAGCTGTTTTTT
>TRBD2|-|TRBV28|TRBJ2-5
CASSLRSGGRETQYF
TGTGCCAGCAGTTTAAGGAGCGGGGGTCGAGAGACCCAGTACTTC
>TRBD2|-|TRBV15|TRBJ2-1
CATSWALAGGNNEQFF
TGTGCCACCTCATGGGCATTAGCGGGAGGGAATAATGAGCAGTTCTTC
>-|few|TRBV4-3|TRBJ1-5
CASSLIWQGGGNQPQHF
TGCGCCAGCAGCCTAATTTGGCAGGGAGGGGGCAATCAGCCCCAGCATTTT
>TRBD2|once|TRBV7-2|TRBJ2-7
CASSLGPSGASYEQYF
TGTGCCAGCAGCTTAGGACCTAGCGGGGCCTCCTACGAGCAGTACTTC
>TRBD1|few|TRBV28|TRBJ2-1
CASSTTGGNRNEQFF
TGTGCCAGCAGTACAACAGGGGGCAATAGGAATGAGCAGTTCTTC
>TRBD2|-|TRBV7-2|TRBJ2-5
CASSTIAGGGETQYF
TGTGCCAGCAGCACAATAGCGGGGGGCGGGGAGACCCAGTACTTC
>-|-|TRBV28|TRBJ1-5
CASSGTSRWPQHF
TGTGCCAGCAGTGGGACATCTCGGTGGCCCCAGCATTTT
>-|-|TRBV30|TRBJ1-2
CAWSVVGLWAGYTF
TGTGCCTGGAGCGTTGTGGGACTTTGGGCTGGCTACACCTTC
>-|once|TRBV9|TRBJ2-6
CASSLTRAITEGGANVLTF
TGTGCCAGCAGCCTCACGCGGGCCATAACAGAAGGTGGGGCCAACGTCCTGACTTTC
>-|-|TRBV28|TRBJ2-2
CASSLPPSVTGELFF
TGTGCCAGCAGTCTCCCTCCCAGCGTCACCGGGGAGCTGTTTTTT
>TRBD1|-|TRBV9|TRBJ2-5
CASSATGGSETQYF
TGTGCCAGCAGCGCCACAGGGGGGAGCGAGACCCAGTACTTC
>-|-|TRBV2|TRBJ2-1
CAKGEGSYNEQFF
TGTGCCAAGGGGGAGGGGTCCTACAATGAGCAGTTCTTC
>-|once|TRBV30|TRBJ1-5
CAWSQGFANQPQHF
TGTGCCTGGAGCCAGGGGTTTGCCAATCAGCCCCAGCATTTT
>TRBD2|-|TRBV5-4|TRBJ2-3
CASGPMGSGIVISTDTQYF
TGTGCCAGCGGCCCGATGGGTAGCGGGATTGTTATCAGCACAGATACGCAGTATTTT
>-|-|TRBV7-9|TRBJ2-7
CASSLKGADEVEQYF
TGTGCCAGCAGCTTAAAAGGGGCAGATGAGGTCGAGCAGTACTTC
>TRBD2|-|TRBV9|TRBJ2-7
CASSVTSSGGTYEQYF
TGTGCCAGCAGCGTCACCTCTAGCGGGGGAACCTACGAGCAGTACTTC
>TRBD2|-|TRBV19|TRBJ2-1
CASSPGTNYNEQFF
TGTGCCAGTAGTCCCGGGACTAACTACAATGAGCAGTTCTTC
>-|-|TRBV27|TRBJ2-3
CASSLLREDTQYF
TGTGCCAGCAGTTTATTACGGGAAGATACGCAGTATTTT
>-|medium-sized|TRBV5-1|TRBJ1-6
CASSGGYNSPLHF
TGCGCCAGCAGCGGCGGATATAATTCACCCCTCCACTTT
>-|-|TRBV6-5|TRBJ2-5
CASSYGQAGETQYF
TGTGCCAGCAGTTACGGGCAGGCGGGGGAGACCCAGTACTTC
>TRBD1|-|TRBV9|TRBJ1-1
CASSRDSHTEAFF
TGTGCCAGCAGTAGGGACAGCCACACTGAAGCTTTCTTT
>-|-|TRBV9|TRBJ2-5
CASSVTGFEETQYF
TGTGCCAGCAGCGTAACGGGGTTTGAGGAGACCCAGTACTTC
>-|-|TRBV6-5|TRBJ2-7
CASSEWTVSYEQYF
TGTGCCAGCAGCGAGTGGACAGTCTCCTACGAGCAGTACTTC
>-|-|TRBV7-9|TRBJ2-3
CASSLPGPTTDTQYF
TGTGCCAGCAGCTTACCAGGACCCACCACAGATACGCAGTATTTT
>-|-|TRBV27|TRBJ2-7
CASSPIGFYEQYF
TGTGCCAGCAGCCCGATTGGTTTCTACGAGCAGTACTTC
>-|-|TRBV5-4|TRBJ2-7
CASSRGTVSSYEQYF
TGTGCCAGCAGCCGTGGGACCGTAAGCTCCTACGAGCAGTACTTC
>-|-|TRBV19|TRBJ1-2
CASSIPRTGNYGYTF
TGTGCCAGTAGTATTCCTCGGACGGGGAACTATGGCTACACCTTC
>TRBD2|-|TRBV6-6|TRBJ2-1
CASSWSLAGTNNEQFF
TGTGCCAGCAGTTGGTCGCTAGCGGGAACCAACAATGAGCAGTTCTTC
>TRBD2|-|TRBV7-9|TRBJ2-1
CASSSERERGNEQFF
TGTGCCAGCAGCTCCGAGCGGGAACGGGGCAATGAGCAGTTCTTC
>-|few|TRBV7-9|TRBJ2-5
CASSPPLEETQYF
TGTGCCAGCAGCCCTCCCCTTGAAGAGACCCAGTACTTC
>-|-|TRBV5-1|TRBJ1-1
CASSLRGENTEAFF
TGCGCCAGCAGCTTGCGGGGCGAGAACACTGAAGCTTTCTTT
>-|-|TRBV5-1|TRBJ2-7
CASSLAGGGGYEQYF
TGCGCCAGCAGCTTGGCGGGGGGCGGGGGCTACGAGCAGTACTTC
>-|-|TRBV6-1|TRBJ1-4
CASRPGATNEKLFF
TGTGCCAGCAGGCCGGGGGCAACTAATGAAAAACTGTTTTTT
>-|-|TRBV7-8|TRBJ2-5
CASSWGAETQYF
TGTGCCAGCAGCTGGGGCGCGGAGACCCAGTACTTC
>TRBD1|few|TRBV10-3|TRBJ1-2
CAISESGQDDYGYTF
TGTGCCATCAGTGAGTCTGGACAGGATGACTATGGCTACACCTTC
>-|few|TRBV4-1|TRBJ2-7
CASSHSDEQYF
TGCGCCAGCAGCCATTCGGACGAGCAGTACTTC
>TRBD2|-|TRBV18|TRBJ2-1
CASSSRGAGVYNEQFF
TGTGCCAGCTCTTCGCGCGGGGCGGGGGTTTACAATGAGCAGTTCTTC
>-|few|TRBV19|TRBJ1-2
CASSIIGTGNYGYTF
TGTGCCAGTAGTATTATAGGGACGGGGAACTATGGCTACACCTTC
>-|-|TRBV6-5|TRBJ1-3
CASSPTEDSGNTIYF
TGTGCCAGCAGTCCCACTGAAGACTCTGGAAACACCATATATTTT
>-|-|TRBV21-1|TRBJ1-6
CASSKDKGGNDNSPLHF
TGTGCCAGCAGCAAAGACAAGGGCGGGAATGATAATTCACCCCTCCACTTT
>-|few|TRBV5-4|TRBJ2-3
CASREGTDTQYF
TGTGCCAGCAGGGAAGGAACAGATACGCAGTATTTT